Here is one T cell receptor (beta chain) with its context. Its antigen is unidentified. With V trimmed by 0 bases and J by 4 bases, 11 bases remained unmatched. Germline CDR1 is MNHEY and CDR2 is SMNVEV (reference sequence). There are 19 residues in the CDR3. Some clones are missing from TCRdb's copy, which holds only in-frame ones; the method was immunoSEQ multiplex PCR. The table shows about 80,000 clones, with approximately 86% occurring only once. The data belong to a study of OX40 agonist ivuxolimab in advanced cancers. Study-level background: The dose-escalation cohort was roughly 83% male, with a mean age of 60 years, ranging about 23 to 79.

Study observations and caveats: Specificity for antigen went undetermined in the expanded peripheral T cells. With doses of 0.1 to 3.0 mg/kg, CD4+ and CD8+ blood T cells had undergone clonal expansion by week 6.

The V gene is TRBV27, the J gene TRBJ2-3; 12 nucleotides line up with TRBD2. The TCR comes from an adult with an advanced solid tumor such as melanoma, head and neck, liver or kidney cancer. Sample: CD4+ or CD8+ T cells sorted from blood, taken in a trial of the OX40 agonist ivuxolimab. The CDR3, as DNA: TGTGCCAGCAGTTTATCCCCGCCCCGACTAGCGGGAGAGGCAGATACGCAGTATTTT. Translated: CASSLSPPRLAGEADTQYF.